This T cell receptor (beta chain) was retrieved from a study of blood T cell repertoires in COVID-19. From germline, CDR1 is GTSNPN and CDR2 SVGIG (reference sequence). The CDR3 runs to 14 residues. The V end lost 0 bases, the J end lost 4 bases, and 10 bases lay between the germline ends. Measured with immunoSEQ multiplex PCR; TCRdb has only the in-frame clones, and not every one. The repertoire includes about 82,000 clones, under 90% of them detected once, and 12% sits in the top ten. V usage is TRBV30 and J usage is TRBJ2-1, with D tentatively TRBD2 (7 bases). Sequencing was carried out using peripheral blood. This clonotype originated in a woman aged 40 to 50 with active or convalescent COVID-19. Here the CDR3 reads CAWSVGGLYNEQFF. In DNA form, the CDR3 reads TGTGCCTGGAGTGTGGGGGGGCTTTACAATGAGCAGTTCTTC.